The clone carrying this T cell receptor (beta chain) was counted between two and nine times. Its cognate antigen is unknown. This sample was included in a study of T cell repertoires in cytomegalovirus infection. About the study: Public TCR beta signatures marked donors with CMV infection and the matching HLA.

The V and J ends lost 6 bases and 2 bases, in that order; junction bases with no gene match: 9. This CDR3 comprises 16 residues. TCRdb redid the calling of the reads with MiXCR, one entry per CDR3 protein. The sample shows around 740,000 distinct CDR3 sequences, less than 40% of them seen only once. Study observations and caveats: Carriers of CMV plus the relevant HLA were identified by cumulative public TCR beta family frequency. It was HLA-C-restricted CMV-specific TCR beta clonotypes that dominated the response ex vivo.

The chain employs TRBV12-3 or TRBV12-4 and TRBJ1-4; 7 nucleotides align to TRBD1. The sample was PBMCs. The receptor's source is a human donor in good health (CMV status not recorded). Some clones in this sample may be carry-over from other donors' samples. CDR3 protein: CASREEGGGTNEKLFF. CDR3 bases: TGTGCCAGCAGGGAGGAAGGAGGGGGCACTAATGAAAAACTGTTTTTT.